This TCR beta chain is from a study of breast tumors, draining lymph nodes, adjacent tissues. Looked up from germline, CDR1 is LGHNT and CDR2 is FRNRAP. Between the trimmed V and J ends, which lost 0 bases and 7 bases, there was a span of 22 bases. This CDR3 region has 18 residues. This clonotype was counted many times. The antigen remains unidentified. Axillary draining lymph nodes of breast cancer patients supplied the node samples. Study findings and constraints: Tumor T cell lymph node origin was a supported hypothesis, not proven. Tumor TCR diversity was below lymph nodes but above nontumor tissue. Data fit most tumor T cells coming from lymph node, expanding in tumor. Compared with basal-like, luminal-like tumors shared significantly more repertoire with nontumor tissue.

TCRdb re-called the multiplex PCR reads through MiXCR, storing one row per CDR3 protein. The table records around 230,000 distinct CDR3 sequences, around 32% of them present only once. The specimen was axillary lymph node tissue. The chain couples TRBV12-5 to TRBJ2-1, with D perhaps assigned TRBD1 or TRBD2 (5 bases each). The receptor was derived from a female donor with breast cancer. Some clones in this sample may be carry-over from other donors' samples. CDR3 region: CASGLVRGELARQNEQFF. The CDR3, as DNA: TGTGCTAGTGGTTTGGTACGGGGCGAGTTAGCACGTCAGAATGAGCAGTTCTTC.